This record concerns one T cell receptor (beta chain) sequence. Its antigen is currently unknown. This specimen belongs to a study of graft-versus-host responses after intestinal transplantation. Study conclusions and caveats: Early after transplant, HvG clones declined as circulating GvH clones peaked. GvH clones turned up in recipient marrow; some had shown up first in ileum or blood.

TCRdb's table, derived via immunoSEQ multiplex PCR, lists solely in-frame clones and lacks some. Of about 97,000 clones in the sample, around 90% were seen once. CDR3 length: 11 amino acids. The V gene lost 5 bases and the J gene lost 1 base, with 2 bases spanning the gap. Germline V CDR1 and CDR2: KGHSH, LQKENI. This receptor was obtained from a human patient who received an intestinal transplant, so some T cells may come from the graft donor. V and J are TRBV18 and TRBJ2-5; unclear D gene. The source was PBMCs, collected about 460 days after intestinal transplant. The chain's CDR3 is CASSSQETQYF. CDR3 bases: TGTGCCAGCTCATCCCAAGAGACCCAGTACTTC.